The TCR beta chain under discussion was sequenced for a study of blood T cell repertoires in COVID-19. Study-level background: Sites across the United States, Italy and Spain contributed samples from acute and convalescent COVID-19. Sources were T cells, B-cell-depleted T cells, or PBMCs; the material itself was cDNA or gDNA.

In the original processing: Using reference gene primer amplification, nucleated cell counts were estimated. Assay: immunoSEQ multiplex PCR; the TCRdb copy retains only in-frame clones and omits some. The DNA gave D and trimming, while V, J and clone size come from that table. The sample includes roughly 260,000 clones, approximately 81% of them seen just once. The V and J ends lost 8 bases and 5 bases, in that order; junction bases with no gene match: 5. The CDR3 spans 13 residues. This sequence joins TRBV12-3 or TRBV12-4 and TRBJ2-2; 7 positions agree with TRBD2. This TCR was sampled from a woman aged 18-29 years with acute or convalescent COVID-19. The sample comprised peripheral blood. The CDR3 region has the DNA TGTGCCAGCGAGAGAGCGGGAACCGGGGAGCTGTTTTTT. It specifies CASERAGTGELFF.